This is a list of T cell receptor beta chains from one sample in a study of T cell changes during pregnancy in multiple sclerosis. Data came from immunoSEQ multiplex PCR; TCRdb stores just in-frame clones and leaves some out. The data show tens of thousands of clones, around 93% seen once. The sequencing here drew on CD8+ T cells from peripheral blood mononuclear cells, taken in the second trimester of pregnancy. These receptors were taken from a female donor with multiple sclerosis, enrolled in a pregnancy study. The CDR3 runs from the conserved cysteine through the conserved F or W. D genes are given only for firm matches. The size field is filled for only some rows; it gives once, few, many or a size class.

abundance,v_gene,j_gene,d_gene,CDR3nt,CDR3aa
NA,TRBV6-4,TRBJ1-1,NA,TGTGCCAGCAGTGAACAGGGTATGAACACTGAAGCTTTCTTT,CASSEQGMNTEAFF
NA,TRBV6-1,TRBJ1-1,NA,TGTGCCAGCAGTGCTCGGGTAGTAGCTTTCTTT,CASSARVVAFF
NA,TRBV7-6,TRBJ2-2,TRBD2,TGTGCCAGCAGCTCGGGGGGCGGGGAGCTGTTTTTT,CASSSGGGELFF
NA,TRBV9,TRBJ1-6,NA,TGTGCCAGCAGCGTGGGGGGAGGCTCCAATTCACCCCTCCACTTT,CASSVGGGSNSPLHF
NA,TRBV9,TRBJ2-1,TRBD2,TGTGCCAGCAGCCCCCACGGGGGGACCGTCTCCTACAATGAGCAGTTCTTC,CASSPHGGTVSYNEQFF
NA,TRBV7-9,TRBJ1-2,TRBD1,TGTGCCAGCAGCGCAACCGGGACAGGGGTAAACTATGGCTACACCTTC,CASSATGTGVNYGYTF
NA,TRBV5-4,TRBJ2-7,NA,TGTGCCAGCAGCTTGTGGAGGGCCGAGCAGTACTTC,CASSLWRAEQYF
NA,TRBV6-5,TRBJ2-1,TRBD2,TGTGCCAGCAGGTCTAGCGGAGCCGAGCAGTTCTTC,CASRSSGAEQFF
NA,TRBV9,TRBJ1-1,TRBD1,TGTGCCAGCAGCGAGGGGGCGTCTGAAGCTTTCTTT,CASSEGASEAFF
NA,TRBV27,TRBJ2-1,TRBD2,TGTGCCAGCAGTATAGGAGCTAGCGGGGGGGCCCTCAATGAGCAGTTCTTC,CASSIGASGGALNEQFF
NA,TRBV4-3,TRBJ2-3,TRBD2,TGCGCCAGCAGCCAAGATGAACCTAGCGGGGGGCCGGGCACAGATACGCAGTATTTT,CASSQDEPSGGPGTDTQYF
NA,TRBV27,TRBJ2-3,TRBD2,TGTGCCAGCAGTCTTGTAGCGGGGGGCACAGATACGCAGTATTTT,CASSLVAGGTDTQYF
NA,TRBV9,TRBJ1-4,NA,TGTGCCAGCAGCCGATTGGGAGGGGTGAACGAAAAACTGTTTTTT,CASSRLGGVNEKLFF
NA,TRBV5-4,TRBJ2-7,TRBD2,TGTGCCAGCAGCCGGGGACTAGCAGGCGACGAGCAGTACTTC,CASSRGLAGDEQYF
NA,TRBV4-1,TRBJ2-7,NA,TGCGCCAGCAGCCAAGCCCCTGGGCTAGGGGACGAGCAGTACTTC,CASSQAPGLGDEQYF
NA,TRBV2,TRBJ1-4,NA,TGTGCCAGCAGTGAGGGACACCTCTTTCGGGAAAAACTGTTTTTT,CASSEGHLFREKLFF
NA,TRBV13,TRBJ2-7,NA,TGTGCCAGCAGCTTTATGGGGAGCTCCTACGAGCAGTACTTC,CASSFMGSSYEQYF
NA,TRBV27,TRBJ2-7,TRBD1,TGTGCCAGCAGCATGGGGGCAGGGGGTTCCTACGAGCAGTACTTC,CASSMGAGGSYEQYF
NA,TRBV10-3,TRBJ2-7,TRBD2,TGTGCCATCAGGGTAGGGAGGGCCTACGAGCAGTACTTC,CAIRVGRAYEQYF
NA,TRBV6-5,TRBJ1-1,TRBD1,TGTGCCAGCAGTTACAGACAGGGGAGACCTGAAGCTTTCTTT,CASSYRQGRPEAFF
NA,TRBV9,TRBJ2-1,TRBD2,TGTGCCAGCAGCGTAGGTAGCGGGGGGGCCTGGGGCGGTGAGCAGTTCTTC,CASSVGSGGAWGGEQFF
NA,TRBV14,TRBJ1-1,NA,TGTGCCAGCAGCCCGGGGTTAGGCACTGAAGCTTTCTTT,CASSPGLGTEAFF
NA,TRBV2,TRBJ2-2,TRBD2,TGTGCCAGCAGTCTGCTAGCGGGGGACGCGAACACCGGGGAGCTGTTTTTT,CASSLLAGDANTGELFF
NA,TRBV9,TRBJ1-4,NA,TGTGCCAGCAGCGTCGGCAGCGACGACGAAAAACTGTTTTTT,CASSVGSDDEKLFF
NA,TRBV4-3,TRBJ2-1,TRBD1,TGCGCCAGCAGCCAAGAACAGGGGGCGGGTGAGCAGTTCTTC,CASSQEQGAGEQFF
NA,TRBV7-2,TRBJ2-3,TRBD2,TGTGCCAGCAGCGAAGAGGGACTAGCGGGGGGTTCCACAGGTACGCAGTATTTT,CASSEEGLAGGSTGTQYF
once,TRBV10-3,TRBJ2-5,TRBD2,TGTGCCACTAGGGGGGAGCGGGGGTACCAAGAGACCCAGTACTTC,CATRGERGYQETQYF
NA,TRBV10-1,TRBJ2-7,TRBD1,TGCGCCAGCCTGGGACAGAGAGAACCCGAGCAGTACTTC,CASLGQREPEQYF
NA,TRBV19,TRBJ2-4,NA,TGTGCCAGTAGTACCCCGACACTGTGGAACATTCAGTACTTC,CASSTPTLWNIQYF
medium-sized,TRBV5-1,TRBJ2-2,NA,TGCGCCAGCAGCCCCCATCTTGACAGGTTCCCCGGGGAGCTGTTTTTT,CASSPHLDRFPGELFF
NA,TRBV29-1,TRBJ2-5,NA,TGCAGCGTTGAAGGGCTGGAGACCCAGTACTTC,CSVEGLETQYF
NA,TRBV29-1,TRBJ2-7,TRBD1,TGCAGCGTTGAAGTAGAGGGACAGGGCTACTTC,CSVEVEGQGYF
NA,TRBV4-1,TRBJ2-7,NA,TGCGCCAGCAGCCAAGTTGGTGTAGCCTACGAGCAGTACTTC,CASSQVGVAYEQYF
few,TRBV2,TRBJ1-1,TRBD1,TGTGCCAGCAGTGAAGTCGGCGGACAGGGCGGCACTGAAGCTTTCTTT,CASSEVGGQGGTEAFF
NA,TRBV6-6,TRBJ1-2,NA,TGTGCCAGCGGCTCAGATAATAACTATGGCTACACCTTC,CASGSDNNYGYTF
NA,TRBV7-2,TRBJ1-5,TRBD1,TGTGCCAGCAGCTTAGGAAGACAGGGGGCAATGAAGCCCCAGCATTTT,CASSLGRQGAMKPQHF
NA,TRBV7-2,TRBJ2-5,TRBD2,TGTGCCAGCAGTCGGCCCGGGAGGGCCCAAGAGACCCAGTACTTC,CASSRPGRAQETQYF
NA,TRBV4-3,TRBJ1-1,NA,TGCGCCAGCAGCCAACGGAGGAGTGAAGCTTTCTTT,CASSQRRSEAFF
NA,TRBV6-5,TRBJ2-2,TRBD2,TGTGCCAGCAGTTACAGCGGGGGGGACACCGGGGAGCTGTTTTTT,CASSYSGGDTGELFF
NA,TRBV7-9,TRBJ2-3,NA,TGTGCCAGCAGCTCAACTATCCGGGACACAGATTCCACAGATACGCAGTATTTT,CASSSTIRDTDSTDTQYF